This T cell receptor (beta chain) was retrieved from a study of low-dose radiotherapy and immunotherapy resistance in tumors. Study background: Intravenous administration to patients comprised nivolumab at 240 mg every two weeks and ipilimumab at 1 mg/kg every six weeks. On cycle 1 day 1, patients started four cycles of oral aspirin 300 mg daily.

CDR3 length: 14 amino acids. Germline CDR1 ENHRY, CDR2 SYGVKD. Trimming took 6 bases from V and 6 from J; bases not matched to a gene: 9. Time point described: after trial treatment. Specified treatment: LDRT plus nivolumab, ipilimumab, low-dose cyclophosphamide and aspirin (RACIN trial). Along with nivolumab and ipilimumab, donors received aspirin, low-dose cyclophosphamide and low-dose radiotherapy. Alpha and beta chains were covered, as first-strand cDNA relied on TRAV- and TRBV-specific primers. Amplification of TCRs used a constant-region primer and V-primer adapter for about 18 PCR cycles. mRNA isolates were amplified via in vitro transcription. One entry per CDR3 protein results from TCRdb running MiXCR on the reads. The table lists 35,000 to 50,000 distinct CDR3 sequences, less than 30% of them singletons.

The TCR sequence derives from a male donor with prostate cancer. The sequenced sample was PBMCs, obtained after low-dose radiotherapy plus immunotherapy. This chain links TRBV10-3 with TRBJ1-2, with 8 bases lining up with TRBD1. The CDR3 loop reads CAIRADREGNGYTF. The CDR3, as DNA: TGTGCCATCAGGGCGGACAGGGAAGGAAATGGCTACACCTTC.